This section outlines one T cell receptor beta chain sequence together with its context. The source of the sample is a study of blood T cell repertoires in COVID-19. Study-level background: The United States, Italy and Spain were the sources of the acute and convalescent COVID-19 samples. T cells, B-cell-depleted T cells, or PBMCs provided the cDNA or gDNA that served as material.

CDR3 size: 12 residues. Trimming left V 4 bases short and J 3 bases short, with 6 bases between. Per germline, CDR1 SGHRS and CDR2 YFSETQ. TCRdb's table, derived via immunoSEQ multiplex PCR, lists solely in-frame clones and lacks some. The data contain about 100,000 clones, 80% to 90% of them singletons. This sequence was found in an elderly man with acute or convalescent COVID-19. This chain uses TRBV5-1 with TRBJ2-3; unclear D gene. Sequencing was done on a sample of peripheral blood. The CDR3 bases are TGCGCCAGCAGCGAGACTACAGATACGCAGTATTTT. It encodes CASSETTDTQYF.